Sequencing of this T cell receptor (beta chain) was carried out in a study of blood T cell repertoires in COVID-19 (TCRdb year 2020). Some background on the complete study: The collaborator samples originated in the United States, Italy and Spain and spanned the acute and convalescent phases of COVID-19. Deeply sampled blood TCRbeta repertoires from subjects exposed to, actively infected with, or recovered from COVID-19 were included in the dataset. The samples were drawn from two sources: the first 160 participants of the ongoing ImmuneRACE study, and 1,200 or so subjects contributed by 6 global collaborators. HLA class I and class II types, where available, came from metadata supplied by the sample provider rather than from assay-based typing. The repertoires were released in a freely available public database intended as a resource for research on the immune response to SARS-CoV-2. The sample metadata nearly always contained a de-identified subject ID, COVID-19 status, age in years and sex. The prospective study material was composed of cDNA or gDNA derived from T cells, B-cell-depleted T cells, or PBMCs.

TCRbeta CDR3 regions were amplified from genomic DNA using the immunoSEQ Assay, a bias-controlled multiplex PCR. For the original study's pipeline: The number of nucleated cells in each sample was estimated by amplification of reference gene primers within the assay. To quantify the absolute abundance of each unique TCRbeta CDR3 rearrangement, sequence reads were collapsed and filtered. For each sample, productive Simpson clonality was calculated as the square root of Simpson's diversity index across productive rearrangements. TCRdb provides this immuneACCESS table in a form limited to in-frame rearrangements. Some clones are lacking; in checked studies, under half of them reflect an unresolved V gene, and why the rest are absent is not known. D and trimming come from the DNA, and the V and J calls and clone size come from that table. For this sample the table gives more than 200,000 clones, of which around 82% were detected only once. The biggest ten clones account for around 4% of the sample.

In the prospective study, participants were roughly 18 to 95 years old, resided in 25 or so geographic areas of the United States, and were enrolled through a virtual design. Cohort assignment in the prospective study relied on participant-reported clinical history from a screening survey and a study questionnaire. Each participant in the prospective study had whole blood, serum and a nasopharyngeal or oropharyngeal swab collected by mobile phlebotomists. Over a roughly two-month period, participants in the prospective study had the option of providing additional blood draws and questionnaires. Blood samples from the prospective study were shipped frozen or at room temperature prior to DNA extraction. Points on this clone: This receptor's antigen is unknown. Per-base quality was not reported, and no clone a single base away is much larger than it.

General study outcomes and caveats: How much clinical and demographic metadata was included differed by source and by participant, and the metadata was provided uncurated.

V lost 5 bases and J lost 5 bases; the stretch between them is 12 bases long. Taken from cysteine to phenylalanine, the CDR3 has 13 residues. Only the CDR3 DNA is retained, 39 bases long and in frame from the first base. Taken from the germline V gene, the CDR1 and CDR2 loops are SGHTA and FQGTGA. Sequencing input: PBMCs or T cells enriched from blood (not recorded which). This sequence originates from a man aged 25 to 45 with acute COVID-19. The rearrangement joined TRBV7-3 to TRBJ1-1; a tentative D call is TRBD1 (6 bases match). CDR3 reads: CASSLDSTTEAFF. The sequenced DNA is TGTGCCAGCAGCCTGGACAGTACAACTGAAGCTTTCTTT.